These T cell receptor beta chains were read from a single sample in a study of control samples from healthy donors and cancer patients. The data were produced by immunoSEQ multiplex PCR, yet TCRdb's version contains in-frame clones alone and is incomplete. The sample has 150,000 to 200,000 clones; approximately 90% are singletons. Sequenced: blood. Source of these receptors: a young man in good health. Both conserved end residues are part of each CDR3. D genes are given only for firm matches. Expanded clones get a size class; other rows say once, few or many, or leave the size out.

v_gene,j_gene,d_gene,abundance,CDR3nt,CDR3aa
TRBV9,TRBJ1-1,NA,NA,TGTGCCAGCAGCGCCCCAGCGAACACTGAAGCTTTCTTT,CASSAPANTEAFF
TRBV7-8,TRBJ2-1,NA,NA,TGTGCCAGCAGCCCCAGTCACAATGAGCAGTTCTTC,CASSPSHNEQFF
TRBV30,TRBJ2-3,NA,NA,TGTGCCTGGAGTGCAGACTATCTCACAGATACGCAGTATTTT,CAWSADYLTDTQYF
TRBV6-2/TRBV6-3,TRBJ1-3,TRBD1,NA,TGTGCCAGCAGCAACAGGGGGTCATACTCTGGAAACACCATATATTTT,CASSNRGSYSGNTIYF
TRBV12-3/TRBV12-4,TRBJ2-1,NA,NA,TGTGCCAGCAGTTTACGAGGGGAAGAGCAGTTCTTC,CASSLRGEEQFF
TRBV19,TRBJ1-1,NA,once,TGTGCCAGCCAACCCAGGACGGATACGAACACTGAAGCTTTCTTT,CASQPRTDTNTEAFF
TRBV30,TRBJ1-6,TRBD1,NA,TGTGCCTGGAGTGTAACAGGGGTTTTTACCCTCCACTTT,CAWSVTGVFTLHF
TRBV19,TRBJ2-5,TRBD1,NA,TGTGCCAGTAGTACCGGGACAGGGAGGGCAGAGACCCAGTACTTC,CASSTGTGRAETQYF
TRBV7-2,TRBJ2-7,NA,NA,TGTGCCAGCAGCTTAGACAGGTGGGCCTACGAGCAGTACTTC,CASSLDRWAYEQYF
TRBV5-1,TRBJ1-4,NA,NA,TGCGCCAGCAGCTTGACGGGACACCTTAATGAAAAACTGTTTTTT,CASSLTGHLNEKLFF
TRBV30,TRBJ1-4,TRBD1,once,TGTGCCTGGAGTCCAAGGGGGACAGGGAATGAAAAACTGTTTTTT,CAWSPRGTGNEKLFF
TRBV4-3,TRBJ1-6,TRBD1,few,TGCGCCAGCAGCCAAGAGGGACAGAATTCACCCCTCCACTTT,CASSQEGQNSPLHF
TRBV21-1,TRBJ2-2,NA,NA,TGTGCCAGCAGCCAGGGCTGCACCGGGGAGCTGTTTTTT,CASSQGCTGELFF
TRBV10-1,TRBJ2-2,NA,NA,TGCGCCAGCAGTGAGTCGGGGATCCACACCGGGGAGCTGTTTTTT,CASSESGIHTGELFF
TRBV6-5,TRBJ1-1,TRBD1,many,TGTGCCAGCAGGACAGGGGAGAGTTCTGAAGCTTTCTTT,CASRTGESSEAFF
TRBV2,TRBJ1-2,NA,once,TGTGCCAGCAGTGAAATCCCTGTTAGCCCCTATGGCTACACCTTC,CASSEIPVSPYGYTF
TRBV5-1,TRBJ2-5,NA,NA,TGCGCCAGCAGCTCGGGACTAGAGACCCAGTACTTC,CASSSGLETQYF
TRBV4-1,TRBJ2-4,TRBD2,NA,TGCGCCAGCAGCCAAGATAGAGGAGCGGGGGGCGAGTACTTC,CASSQDRGAGGEYF
TRBV12-3/TRBV12-4,TRBJ2-3,NA,NA,TGTGCCAGCACCGTCCGGGATACGCAGTATTTT,CASTVRDTQYF
TRBV27,TRBJ1-6,TRBD1,NA,TGTGCCAGCAGCCCGGGACAGTGGAATTCACCCCTCCACTTT,CASSPGQWNSPLHF
TRBV7-9,TRBJ2-2,TRBD2,NA,TGTGCCAGCAGACCCGGACTAGCGGGACCGAACACCGGGGAGCTGTTTTTT,CASRPGLAGPNTGELFF
TRBV3-1/TRBV3-2,TRBJ1-2,NA,many,TGTGCCAGCAGCCATCATGACCGCGGGTATGGCTACACCTTC,CASSHHDRGYGYTF
TRBV28,TRBJ1-2,NA,NA,TGTGCCAGCAGTTTTCTCCGGGGCTACACCTTC,CASSFLRGYTF
TRBV7-9,TRBJ2-5,NA,NA,TGTGCCAGCAGCTTAGCGGATTGGGGTGAAGAGACCCAGTACTTC,CASSLADWGEETQYF
TRBV4-2,TRBJ1-6,NA,NA,TGTGCCAGCAGCCAAGACATGGGACCGGGCCTTGGAACCCTCCACTTT,CASSQDMGPGLGTLHF
TRBV2,TRBJ1-4,NA,NA,TGTGCCAGCAGGGCAGGGACTTATGAAAAACTGTTTTTT,CASRAGTYEKLFF
TRBV5-1,TRBJ2-5,NA,NA,TGCGCCAGCAGCTTGGGACTAGGCCAAGAGACCCAGTACTTC,CASSLGLGQETQYF
TRBV5-4,TRBJ1-1,NA,NA,TGTGCCAGCAGCCGGGACGGCTACGCTGAAGCTTTCTTT,CASSRDGYAEAFF
TRBV28,TRBJ1-1,NA,NA,TGTGCCAGCAGTTTCTCAGTAAGCTTTACTGAAGCTTTCTTT,CASSFSVSFTEAFF
TRBV11-2,TRBJ1-1,NA,NA,TGTGCCAGCAGCTTATCAAGGGGCACGAACACTGAAGCTTTCTTT,CASSLSRGTNTEAFF
TRBV6-4,TRBJ2-1,TRBD1,once,TGTGCCAGCAGTGAACAGGGGGCCAACTACAATGAGCAGTTCTTC,CASSEQGANYNEQFF
TRBV20-1,TRBJ2-3,NA,NA,TGCAGTGCTAGTGGGTCGGACGGGGGTGAGGCAGATACGCAGTATTTT,CSASGSDGGEADTQYF
TRBV7-2,TRBJ2-1,TRBD2,NA,TGTGCCAGCAGCTTTGCTCATAGCGGGGGCGGGCAGTTCTTC,CASSFAHSGGGQFF
TRBV5-1,TRBJ1-1,NA,NA,TGCGCCAGCAGCTTGGCTCCGAACACTGAAGCTTTCTTT,CASSLAPNTEAFF
TRBV28,TRBJ1-1,NA,NA,TGTGCCAGCAGTTTAATAGAGACTGAAGCTTTCTTT,CASSLIETEAFF
TRBV5-1,TRBJ2-3,NA,NA,TGCGCCAGCAGCTTGGTAGGACCTCAGGTTGAAGATACGCAGTATTTT,CASSLVGPQVEDTQYF
TRBV5-4,TRBJ1-3,NA,NA,TGTGCCAGCAGTCAAGGGCCAGGAAACACCATATATTTT,CASSQGPGNTIYF
TRBV21-1,TRBJ1-2,NA,NA,TGTGCCAGCAGCACCTCTCTCCCGGGGCGGGACAGGATACCTAACTATGGCTACACCTTC,CASSTSLPGRDRIPNYGYTF
TRBV5-1,TRBJ2-7,NA,once,TGCGCCAGCAGAGGGGGGCTAGCGGCCCTCTCCTACGAGCAGTACTTC,CASRGGLAALSYEQYF
TRBV29-1,TRBJ2-7,NA,NA,TGCAGCGTTGGATTATTGGAGAACGAGCAGTACTTC,CSVGLLENEQYF
TRBV5-4,TRBJ2-7,TRBD2,NA,TGTGCCACCACAACGCCGGGGGGGTGGAACGAGCAGTACTTC,CATTTPGGWNEQYF
TRBV7-9,TRBJ1-1,NA,NA,TGTGCCAGCAGCTTCGGGTTGAACACTGAAGCTTTCTTT,CASSFGLNTEAFF
TRBV27,TRBJ2-6,NA,NA,TGTGCCAGCAGCTACCTTGTTGGCTCTGGGGCCAACGTCCTGACTTTC,CASSYLVGSGANVLTF
TRBV30,TRBJ1-1,NA,once,TGTGCCTGGAGTGTCTCGGGTGAAGCTTTCTTT,CAWSVSGEAFF
TRBV28,TRBJ1-2,NA,NA,TGTGCCAGCAGTCCCCTGAGGGATTGGGGGGAAAGAGGCTACACCTTC,CASSPLRDWGERGYTF
TRBV29-1,TRBJ1-1,NA,NA,TGCAGCGTTCTAGACGGAAACACTGAAGCTTTCTTT,CSVLDGNTEAFF